Below, 13 T cell receptor beta chains from the same sample are listed, as sequenced in a study of CD8 T cells in ankylosing spondylitis (dated by TCRdb to between 2016 and 2019). Receptors were amplified or captured by 5' RACE. Data came from an Illumina HiSeq 2500. The public reads were reprocessed in TCRdb via fastp at Q25 and MiXCR, keeping in-frame beta chains. Duplicate CDR3 protein sequences are folded into a single record with the most common DNA and genes. Present in this sample are 250,000 or so distinct CDR3 sequences, roughly a tenth of which were seen just once. In total, the top ten clones hold about 2.8% of the sample. The sample comprised blood, either unsorted or a sorted T cell fraction (not recorded which). The receptors shown here come from a male donor with ankylosing spondylitis or in good health (not recorded which).

This clonotype was picked up a small number of times. The chain joins TRBV6-5 to TRBJ1-1; tentative D call: TRBD1 (5 bases). CDR1 MNHEY and CDR2 SVGAGI come from the germline V gene. V lost 1 base and J 4 bases, leaving 13 bases between the germline ends. The CDR3 runs 15 residues. The CDR3 spells CASSYLGPSTTEAFF. CDR3 coding DNA: TGTGCCAGCAGTTACTTGGGGCCCTCTACCACTGAAGCTTTCTTT.

This clonotype was counted at least ten times. The chain uses TRBV20-1 and TRBJ2-1, with D uncertain. Germline lookup yields CDR1 DFQATT and CDR2 SNEGSKA (reference sequence). V lost 4 bases and J 8 bases, leaving 18 bases between the germline ends. The CDR3 loop spans 14 amino acids. The CDR3 reads CSAIPFDGDDEQFF. CDR3 nucleotide sequence: TGCAGTGCTATCCCGTTTGACGGAGACGATGAGCAGTTCTTC.

There are many counts of this clonotype. The chain is built from TRBV11-2 and TRBJ2-5; D not resolved. In germline, CDR1 is SGHAT, CDR2 FQNNGV. The CDR3 runs to 15 residues. Trimming took off 0 bases at V and 5 bases at J, with 13 bases between the two ends. The CDR3 bases are TGTGCCAGCAGCTTAGAGTCCCACGGTGGGGAGACCCAGTACTTC. Encoded protein: CASSLESHGGETQYF.

This clonotype was detected a few times. This chain joins TRBV2 and TRBJ2-3, with TRBD1 identical over 10 bases. This CDR3 spans 16 amino acids. The V and J ends lost 1 base and 4 bases, in that order; junction bases with no gene match: 5. Germline CDR1 reads SNHLY; CDR2 reads FYNNEI. CDR3 region: CASSEGGTGESDTQYF. The CDR3 DNA reads as TGTGCCAGCAGTGAAGGCGGGACAGGGGAATCAGATACGCAGTATTTT.

This clonotype has at least ten counts. The chain uses TRBV11-2 and TRBJ1-1; D is perhaps TRBD1 (6 bases). The CDR3 has 15 amino acids. The V and J ends lost 3 bases and 2 bases respectively, with 13 bases between them. Germline V lookup: CDR1 SGHAT, CDR2 FQNNGV. CDR3 residues: CASSFYTGLNTEAFF. CDR3 DNA: TGTGCCAGCAGCTTTTACACAGGGTTAAACACTGAAGCTTTCTTT.

This clonotype was counted at least ten times. Its ends do not fully match the called genes, so a read error is possible. This rearrangement joins TRBV12-3 or TRBV12-4 to TRBJ2-2, with D possibly TRBD1 on 6 matching bases. CDR3 length: 15 residues. CDR3 sequence (DNA): TGTGCCAGCAGTTCGGTAGTGGGGGACACTGGGGAGCTGTTTTTT. Amino acid sequence: CASSSVVGDTGELFF.

In its sample, this clonotype was seen many times. The genes are TRBV12-3 or TRBV12-4 and TRBJ1-2; tentatively, D is TRBD1 (5 bases). The V end was cut by 3 bases, the J end by 3 bases, with 11 bases between. CDR3 length: 14 amino acids. The CDR3 loop is CASSFKGRDYGYTF. CDR3 bases: TGTGCCAGCAGTTTTAAGGGCAGGGACTATGGCTACACCTTC.

In its sample, this clonotype was seen many times. The chain combines TRBV27 with TRBJ2-3, with D possibly being TRBD1 (5 bases). CDR1 is MNHEY and CDR2 is SMNVEV in the germline V gene (reference sequence). The CDR3 length is 16 residues. Trimming took off 2 bases at V and 2 bases at J, with 14 bases between the two ends. The CDR3 sequence is CASSLNLGQNTDTQYF. In nucleotides, the CDR3 is TGTGCCAGCAGTTTAAATTTGGGGCAGAACACAGATACGCAGTATTTT.

The rearrangement uses TRBV5-1 and TRBJ1-6; the match to TRBD1 covers 8 bases. This CDR3 has 15 residues. The trim removed 4 bases at V and 8 bases at J, leaving 8 bases unmatched. The germline gives CDR1 SGHRS, CDR2 YFSETQ. The CDR3 reads CASSQGTGADSPLHF. CDR3 nucleotides: TGCGCCAGCAGCCAAGGGACAGGCGCCGATTCACCCCTCCACTTT.

The rearrangement links TRBV30 to TRBJ1-5; the D gene is possibly TRBD1 (5 bases). From germline, CDR1 is GTSNPN and CDR2 SVGIG (reference sequence). The CDR3 is made up of 13 amino acids. V lost 3 bases and J 6 bases, leaving 12 bases between the germline ends. CDR3 amino acids: CAWRQAGGQPQHF. The CDR3 coding sequence is TGTGCCTGGAGACAGGCGGGAGGTCAGCCCCAGCATTTT.

This clonotype was detected many times. V usage is TRBV5-1 and J usage is TRBJ2-1, with 7 bases that match TRBD1. The trim removed 4 bases at V and 12 bases at J, leaving 10 bases unmatched. The CDR3 has 13 amino acids. The V gene's germline CDR1 is SGHRS and CDR2 YFSETQ. The DNA for the CDR3 is TGCGCCAGCAGCGATTCGGGACAGTTGTTGCAGTTCTTC. It specifies CASSDSGQLLQFF.

This clonotype occurred many times. The chain combines TRBV28 with TRBJ2-3, with 10 bases fitting TRBD1. The J segment lost 6 bases and the V segment lost 6 bases, leaving 12 bases of the junction unmatched. The CDR3 covers 16 residues. Germline V gene lookup returns CDR1 MDHEN and CDR2 SYDVKM. CDR3 protein: CASRDPGQGSGDTQYF. The CDR3 DNA sequence: TGTGCCAGCAGGGACCCGGGACAGGGGTCGGGGGATACGCAGTATTTT.

Ten or more counts support this clonotype. V usage is TRBV29-1 and J usage is TRBJ2-1, with D possibly TRBD1 on 5 matching bases. Germline V gene sequence: CDR1 SQVTM, CDR2 ANQGSEA. Between the trimmed V and J ends, which lost 3 bases and 2 bases, there was a span of 17 bases. There are 16 residues in the CDR3. Written as DNA, the CDR3 is TGCAGCGTTGATTGGGCCGACAGAGCAACCTACAATGAGCAGTTCTTC. The encoded protein is CSVDWADRATYNEQFF.